These T cell receptor beta chains were read from a single sample in a study of early T cells in non-severe SARS-CoV-2 infection. From the 5' RACE reads, TCRdb called clonotypes with MiXCR, one entry per CDR3 protein. In the table there are 30,000 or so distinct CDR3 sequences, under 4% of which are singletons. The sequenced sample consisted of whole blood. Receptors were obtained from an adult who was a healthcare worker with PCR-confirmed SARS-CoV-2 infection or an uninfected control (not recorded which). Both conserved end residues are part of each CDR3. Fields, in order: J gene, V gene, CDR3 length, clone size, CDR3 protein. The size of a clone is reported for some rows only, either as once, few or many, or as a class for expanded clones.

>TRBJ2-3|TRBV12-3/TRBV12-4|16|many
CASSPTRITGTDTQYF
>TRBJ2-3|TRBV4-3|18|many
CASSQGSRSVAIVDTQYF
>TRBJ2-3|TRBV19|18|NA
CASSFPPGQGSSTDTQYF
>TRBJ2-7|TRBV15|16|many
CATSRGQGRRMVGQYF
>TRBJ1-2|TRBV7-9|16|many
CASTQRGTQPNYGYTF
>TRBJ2-7|TRBV6-6|14|many
CASSLTSGSHEQYF
>TRBJ2-4|TRBV18|18|many
CASSPTLTDRAALNIQYF
>TRBJ2-3|TRBV19|15|many
CASSDVAGGTDTQYF
>TRBJ1-2|TRBV7-9|15|many
CASSRREEVNYGYTF
>TRBJ2-7|TRBV5-1|12|few
CASSLGPPEQYF
>TRBJ2-1|TRBV18|14|many
CASSRGAGDNEQFF
>TRBJ2-7|TRBV9|15|many
CASSPQGVARYEQYF
>TRBJ2-7|TRBV20-1|14|few
CNLRGREIAYEQYF
>TRBJ2-5|TRBV29-1|15|many
CSVQPPGQGGETQYF
>TRBJ1-1|TRBV6-4|15|few
CASRNGQGLNTEAFF
>TRBJ2-5|TRBV7-2|12|many
CASTPGEETQYF
>TRBJ1-1|TRBV25-1|15|many
CASSSAGTENTEAFF
>TRBJ2-3|TRBV5-4|13|many
CASVVGGTDTQYF
>TRBJ2-6|TRBV10-3|18|many
CAISESTGRVSGANVLTF
>TRBJ2-1|TRBV6-2/TRBV6-3|19|many
CASSYTTGLAANSYNEQFF
>TRBJ2-3|TRBV20-1|14|many
CSALNPGVTDTQYF
>TRBJ2-7|TRBV7-2|17|many
CASSPPRTLTRSYEQYF
>TRBJ2-7|TRBV27|16|few
CASSSNLRTGGYEQYF
>TRBJ2-7|TRBV13|15|many
CASSSSERNSYEQYF
>TRBJ2-3|TRBV10-3|15|NA
CAISEIVVSTDTQYF
>TRBJ1-2|TRBV19|12|many
CASSRSGYGYTF
>TRBJ1-1|TRBV12-3/TRBV12-4|14|many
CASRAKGTGETTGF
>TRBJ1-1|TRBV30|12|many
CAWSGTVLPAFF
>TRBJ2-5|TRBV7-2|15|many
CASTIQRGPQETQYF
>TRBJ2-3|TRBV4-3|17|NA
CASSQSPTSGSTDTQYF
>TRBJ2-5|TRBV2|15|many
CASKGEDGRGETQYF
>TRBJ2-1|TRBV10-2|16|many
CASTGETDRIHNEQFF
>TRBJ2-3|TRBV6-6|17|many
CASSLHPQRGRTDTQYF
>TRBJ2-3|TRBV13|16|few
CASSSKRGASTDTQYF
>TRBJ2-1|TRBV10-3|16|many
CAISEMSLAGVPRWGF
>TRBJ1-5|TRBV30|13|many
CAWSGDSSQPQHF
>TRBJ1-1|TRBV20-1|13|many
CSAKTGPNTEAFF
>TRBJ2-1|TRBV6-2/TRBV6-3|16|many
CASSYPGQGAYNEQFF
>TRBJ2-2|TRBV11-2|16|many
CASSPSWDYNTGELFF
>TRBJ2-7|TRBV12-3/TRBV12-4|15|many
CASRSVGAGSYEQYF
>TRBJ2-2|TRBV11-3|15|NA
CASSLDPGHTGELFF
>TRBJ1-4|TRBV6-5|12|few
CASRAGPEKLFF
>TRBJ2-3|TRBV11-2|14|many
CASSFGGSTDTQYF
>TRBJ2-3|TRBV7-6|17|many
CASSPNLAGPAGDTQYF
>TRBJ1-1|TRBV29-1|13|many
CSVPPLGHTEAFF
>TRBJ2-5|TRBV7-6|14|medium-sized
CASSGGALSETQYF
>TRBJ1-2|TRBV30|12|few
CARTGKNYGYTF
>TRBJ1-1|TRBV12-3/TRBV12-4|14|many
CASSLVVWNTEAFF
>TRBJ1-2|TRBV4-3|16|many
CASSPDRAWDNYGYTF
>TRBJ2-2|TRBV12-3/TRBV12-4|13|many
CASRFRRTGELFF